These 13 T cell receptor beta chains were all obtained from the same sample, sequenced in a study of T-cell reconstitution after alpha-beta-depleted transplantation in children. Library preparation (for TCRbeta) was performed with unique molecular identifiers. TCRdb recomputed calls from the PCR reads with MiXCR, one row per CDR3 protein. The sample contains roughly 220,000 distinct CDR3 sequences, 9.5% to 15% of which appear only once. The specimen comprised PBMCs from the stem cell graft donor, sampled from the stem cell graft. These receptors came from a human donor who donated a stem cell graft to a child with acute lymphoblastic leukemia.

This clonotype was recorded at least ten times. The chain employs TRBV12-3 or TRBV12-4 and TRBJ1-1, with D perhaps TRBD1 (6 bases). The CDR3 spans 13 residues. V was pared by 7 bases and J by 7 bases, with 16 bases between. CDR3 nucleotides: TGTGCCAGCACCCACTCGACAGGTATTGAAGCTTTCTTT. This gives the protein CASTHSTGIEAFF.

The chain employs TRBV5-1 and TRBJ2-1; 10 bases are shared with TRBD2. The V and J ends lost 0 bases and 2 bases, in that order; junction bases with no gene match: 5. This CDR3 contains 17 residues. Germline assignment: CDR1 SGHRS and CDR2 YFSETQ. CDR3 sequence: CASSLAIAGGTYNEQFF. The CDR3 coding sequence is TGCGCCAGCAGCTTGGCGATAGCGGGAGGTACCTACAATGAGCAGTTCTTC.

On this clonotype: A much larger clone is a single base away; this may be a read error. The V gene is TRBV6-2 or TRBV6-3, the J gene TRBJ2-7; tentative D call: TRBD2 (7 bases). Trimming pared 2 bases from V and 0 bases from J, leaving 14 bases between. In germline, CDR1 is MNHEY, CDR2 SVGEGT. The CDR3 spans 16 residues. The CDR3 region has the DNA TGTGCCAGCAGTTACACGGCGGGGGCCTTCTCCTACGAGCAGTACTTC. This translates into CASSYTAGAFSYEQYF.

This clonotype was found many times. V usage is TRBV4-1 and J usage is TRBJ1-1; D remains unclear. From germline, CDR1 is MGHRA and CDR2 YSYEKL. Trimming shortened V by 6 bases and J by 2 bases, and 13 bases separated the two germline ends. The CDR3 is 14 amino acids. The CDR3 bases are TGCGCCAGCAGTGTGGCGGGAATAAACACTGAAGCTTTCTTT. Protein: CASSVAGINTEAFF.

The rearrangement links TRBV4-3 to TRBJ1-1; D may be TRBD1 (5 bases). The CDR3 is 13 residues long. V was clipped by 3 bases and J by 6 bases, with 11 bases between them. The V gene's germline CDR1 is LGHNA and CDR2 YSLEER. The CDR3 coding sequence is TGCGCCAGCAGCCAGGACGGGGGTGCTGAAGCTTTCTTT. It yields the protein CASSQDGGAEAFF.

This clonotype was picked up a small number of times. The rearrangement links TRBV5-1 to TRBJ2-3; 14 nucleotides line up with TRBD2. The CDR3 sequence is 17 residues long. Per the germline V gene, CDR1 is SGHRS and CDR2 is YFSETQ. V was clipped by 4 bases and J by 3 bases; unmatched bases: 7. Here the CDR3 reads CASSPGTSGSGTDTQYF. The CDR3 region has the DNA TGCGCCAGCAGCCCGGGGACTAGCGGGAGTGGGACAGATACGCAGTATTTT. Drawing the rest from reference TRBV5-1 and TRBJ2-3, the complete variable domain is KAGVTQTPRYLIKTRGQQVTLSCSPISGHRSVSWYQQTPGQGLQFLFEYFSETQRNKGNFPGRFSGRQFSNSRSEMNVSTLELGDSALYLCASSPGTSGSGTDTQYFGPGTRLTVL.

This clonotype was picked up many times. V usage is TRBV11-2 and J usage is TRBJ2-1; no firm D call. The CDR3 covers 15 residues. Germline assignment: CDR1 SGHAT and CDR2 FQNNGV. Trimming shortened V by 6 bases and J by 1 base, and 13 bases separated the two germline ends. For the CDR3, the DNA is TGTGCCAGCAGTCCTGACCTCCGGTCCTACAATGAGCAGTTCTTC. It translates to CASSPDLRSYNEQFF.

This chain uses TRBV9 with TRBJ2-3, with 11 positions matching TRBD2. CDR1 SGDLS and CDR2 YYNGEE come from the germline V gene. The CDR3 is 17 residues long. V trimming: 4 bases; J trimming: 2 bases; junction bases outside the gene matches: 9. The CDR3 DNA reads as TGTGCCAGCAGCTCATTTGGGACTAGCGGTCCCACAGATACGCAGTATTTT. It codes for CASSSFGTSGPTDTQYF.

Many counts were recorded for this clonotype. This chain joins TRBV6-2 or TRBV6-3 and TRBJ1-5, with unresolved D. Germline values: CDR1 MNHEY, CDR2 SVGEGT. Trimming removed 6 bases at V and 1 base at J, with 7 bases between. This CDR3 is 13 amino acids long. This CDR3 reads CASRRTSNQPQHF. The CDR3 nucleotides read TGTGCCAGCAGACGGACCAGCAATCAGCCCCAGCATTTT.

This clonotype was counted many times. CDR3 coding DNA: TGTGCCAGCCGAGTCGCCTATAATTCACCCCTCCACTTT. It specifies CASRVAYNSPLHF. The V call is TRBV25-1, the J call TRBJ1-6; D unclear. The CDR3 runs to 13 residues. Trimming removed 8 bases from V and 2 bases from J, with 7 bases in between. Per the germline V gene, CDR1 is MGHDK and CDR2 is SYGVNS.

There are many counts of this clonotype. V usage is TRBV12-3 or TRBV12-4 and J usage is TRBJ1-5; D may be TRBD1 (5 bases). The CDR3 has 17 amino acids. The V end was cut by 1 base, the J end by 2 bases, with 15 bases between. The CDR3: CASSLEGWGTGNQPQHF. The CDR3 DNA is TGTGCCAGCAGTTTAGAGGGGTGGGGGACCGGCAATCAGCCCCAGCATTTT.

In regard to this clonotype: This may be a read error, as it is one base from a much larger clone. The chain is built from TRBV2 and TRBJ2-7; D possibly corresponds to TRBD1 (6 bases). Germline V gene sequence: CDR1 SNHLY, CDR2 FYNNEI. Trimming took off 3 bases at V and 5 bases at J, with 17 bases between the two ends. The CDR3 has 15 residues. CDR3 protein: CASSDGQWVANEQYF. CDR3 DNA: TGTGCCAGCAGTGACGGACAGTGGGTTGCTAACGAGCAGTACTTC.

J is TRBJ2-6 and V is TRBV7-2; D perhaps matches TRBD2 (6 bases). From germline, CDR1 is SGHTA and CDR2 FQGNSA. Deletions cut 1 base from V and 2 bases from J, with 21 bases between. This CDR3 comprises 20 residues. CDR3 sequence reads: CASSLVGGGGMRAGANVLTF. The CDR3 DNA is TGTGCCAGCAGCTTAGTCGGGGGAGGCGGTATGCGAGCTGGGGCCAACGTCCTGACTTTC.